The 28 T cell receptor beta chains in this list originate from one sample, sequenced in a study of T-cell memory formation after mild COVID-19. TCRdb used MiXCR to reprocess the 5' RACE reads, holding one entry per CDR3 protein. The table includes 350,000 or so distinct CDR3 sequences, over 10% detected once. Material for sequencing was PBMCs or a T cell subset sorted from them (not recorded which). Receptor source: a man aged 18 to 30 who had mild COVID-19 (a few samples of this study predate the infection). Cell type and time point are not known.

A few counts support this clonotype. The chain recombines TRBV3-1 with TRBJ1-2; D is unclear. Per germline, CDR1 LGHDT and CDR2 YNNKEL (reference sequence). The CDR3 is 14 amino acids. The V gene lost 0 bases and the J gene lost 5 bases, with 10 bases spanning the gap. The CDR3 nucleotides are TGTGCCAGCAGCCAAGAGGTAGGAAGATATGGCTACACCTTC. It yields the protein CASSQEVGRYGYTF.

This rearrangement joins TRBV9 to TRBJ1-5; no clear D. This CDR3 comprises 13 residues. V was clipped by 2 bases and J by 9 bases, with 12 bases between them. Looked up from germline, CDR1 is SGDLS and CDR2 is YYNGEE. CDR3: CASSVYGVGPQHF. In DNA, the CDR3 is TGTGCCAGCAGCGTTTACGGGGTAGGGCCCCAGCATTTT.

V is TRBV6-2 or TRBV6-3 and J is TRBJ1-1, with a possible D match to TRBD1 (5 bases). Germline CDR1 MNHEY, CDR2 SVGEGT. Trimming removed 5 bases from V and 2 bases from J, with 12 bases in between. The CDR3 covers 14 residues. CDR3 sequence reads: CASSPRQFNTEAFF. As DNA, the CDR3 is TGTGCCAGCAGTCCCCGACAGTTTAACACTGAAGCTTTCTTT.

This clonotype was seen a handful of times. The chain employs TRBV20-1 and TRBJ2-3; D assignment may be TRBD1 or TRBD2 (5 bases each). The germline V gene encodes CDR1 DFQATT and CDR2 SNEGSKA (reference sequence). V was clipped by 6 bases and J by 1 base, with 14 bases between them. The length of the CDR3 is 14 residues. The CDR3 spells CSAAWGSRTDTQYF. In nucleotides, the CDR3 is TGCAGTGCCGCATGGGGGTCCCGCACAGATACGCAGTATTTT.

The chain carries TRBV7-6 and TRBJ2-5, with D tentatively TRBD2 (5 bases). V lost 5 bases and J lost 5, with 12 bases in between. The CDR3 extends over 13 amino acids. Germline V lookup: CDR1 SGHVS, CDR2 FNYEAQ. The DNA for the CDR3 is TGTGCCAGCAGCCTCTTGGAGGCGGAGACCCAGTACTTC. This codes for CASSLLEAETQYF.

The chain links TRBV7-6 to TRBJ1-6; no firm D call. Germline V gives CDR1 SGHVS, CDR2 FNYEAQ. V lost 1 base and J 10 bases, leaving 14 bases between the germline ends. This CDR3 has 15 residues. The CDR3 DNA reads TGTGCCAGCAGCTTAGGCCGTGTCTTAGGATCACCCCTCCACTTT. Protein product: CASSLGRVLGSPLHF.

This chain joins TRBV4-3 and TRBJ1-1; weak D call: TRBD1 (6 bases). The germline gives CDR1 LGHNA, CDR2 YSLEER. CDR3 size: 15 residues. V was pared by 4 bases and J by 4 bases, with 16 bases between. The CDR3 bases are TGCGCCAGCAGCCCAGGAGGGGGGGGCCCCACTGAAGCTTTCTTT. This translates into CASSPGGGGPTEAFF.

The gene calls are TRBV11-2 and TRBJ2-3, with TRBD2 as a possible D gene (8 bases). The CDR3 length is 18 residues. Germline values: CDR1 SGHAT, CDR2 FQNNGV. The germline V and J ends were trimmed by 3 bases and 4 bases, with 23 bases remaining between them. The CDR3 protein is CASSLGISGLGGADTQYF. In nucleotides, the CDR3 is TGTGCCAGCAGCTTGGGCATATCGGGACTAGGGGGCGCAGATACGCAGTATTTT.

The table lists this clonotype with many counts. CDR3 DNA: TGTGCCAGCAGCTTGGAAACAGGGAACACTGAAGCTTTCTTT. Translation: CASSLETGNTEAFF. The rearrangement joins TRBV5-4 to TRBJ1-1; possible D gene TRBD1, 5 bases. Germline CDR1 and CDR2: SGHNT and YYREEE (reference sequence). Trimming removed 0 bases at V and 1 base at J, with 7 bases between. The CDR3 has 14 residues.

In its sample, this clonotype was seen once. The CDR3: CASSRFNTEAFF. The DNA for the CDR3 is TGTGCCAGCAGCCGCTTTAACACTGAAGCTTTCTTT. The chain uses TRBV14 and TRBJ1-1; D not certain. Germline CDR1 reads SGHDN; CDR2 reads FVKESK. The CDR3 is made up of 12 amino acids. The V end lost 4 bases, the J end lost 2 bases, and 5 bases lay between the germline ends.

The genes are TRBV4-2 and TRBJ1-1, with D possibly being TRBD1 (6 bases). Trimming shortened V by 8 bases and J by 4 bases, and 17 bases separated the two germline ends. The CDR3 is made up of 14 amino acids. Looked up from germline, CDR1 is LGHNA and CDR2 is YNFKEQ. The CDR3 DNA is TGTGCCAGCCACCGGGGCAGGGGAAGCACTGAAGCTTTCTTT. Encoded protein: CASHRGRGSTEAFF.

This clonotype was picked up a small number of times. The rearrangement uses TRBV5-6 and TRBJ2-3; D is ambiguous. The CDR3 contains 13 residues. V gave up 1 base and J gave up 0 bases, with 3 bases separating them. Germline CDR1 SGHDT, CDR2 YYEEEE. The CDR3 spells CASSLHSTDTQYF. Here the CDR3 DNA reads TGTGCCAGCAGCTTGCATAGCACAGATACGCAGTATTTT.

This clonotype occurred a few times. Germline and junction disagree at one end, which may indicate a read error. For the CDR3, the DNA is TGTGACACCAGCAGTCCGGGTGAGGGGAATGAGCAGTTCTTC. Its protein is CDTSSPGEGNEQFF. The chain uses TRBV15 and TRBJ2-1; possibly TRBD1 or TRBD2 for D (5 bases each). CDR3 length: 14 residues. Germline loops: CDR1 LNHNV, CDR2 YYDKDF (reference sequence).

The count of this clonotype is one. The chain combines TRBV10-3 with TRBJ2-1; 8 nucleotides match TRBD2. The CDR3 has 12 residues. After removal of 11 bases from V and 5 bases from J, the junction contained 5 bases not matched to a gene. Germline V CDR1 and CDR2: ENHRY, SYGVKD. In nucleotides, the CDR3 is TGTGCCCTGCGGGGGGCCCACAATGAGCAGTTCTTC. Protein sequence: CALRGAHNEQFF.

The chain uses TRBV5-1 and TRBJ1-3, with 7 bases matching TRBD1. Germline V lookup: CDR1 SGHRS, CDR2 YFSETQ. J was trimmed by 2 bases and V by 4 bases; bases with no gene match: 3. CDR3 length: 14 amino acids. CDR3 in amino acids: CASSPQGAGNTIYF. CDR3 bases: TGCGCCAGCAGCCCGCAGGGGGCTGGAAACACCATATATTTT.

The chain is built from TRBV27 and TRBJ1-6; tentative D call: TRBD1 (6 bases). CDR1 MNHEY and CDR2 SMNVEV come from the germline V gene (reference sequence). The CDR3 spans 14 residues. V was cut by 7 bases and J by 8 bases, with 15 bases left in between. CDR3 loop: CASKGGFVHSPLHF. CDR3 DNA sequence: TGTGCCAGCAAGGGGGGCTTCGTACATTCACCCCTCCACTTT.

The J gene is TRBJ2-7, the V gene TRBV7-9, with D hard to call. V was pared by 6 bases and J by 3 bases, with 18 bases between. The CDR3 is made up of 15 amino acids. Germline V gene data show CDR1 as SEHNR and CDR2 as FQNEAQ (reference sequence). In DNA, the CDR3 is TGTGCCAGCAGGGACCCGATGGCTGGGCACTACGAGCAGTACGTC. It is translated as CASRDPMAGHYEQYV.

A few counts support this clonotype. The chain couples TRBV7-8 to TRBJ2-2; D not resolved. Germline V gene data show CDR1 as SGHVS and CDR2 as FQNEAQ. This CDR3 is built from 16 residues. V shed 3 bases and J shed 1 base, with 12 bases lying between them. The CDR3 DNA reads TGTGCCAGCAGCTTCGTAGGGCGCGAGAACACCGGGGAGCTGTTTTTT. The encoded protein is CASSFVGRENTGELFF.

This chain connects TRBV5-1 to TRBJ1-1; no firm D call. V lost 1 base to trimming and J lost 0 bases, with 7 bases between them. CDR1 and CDR2 (germline): SGHRS, YFSETQ. The CDR3 is 14 residues long. In nucleotides, the CDR3 is TGCGCCAGCAGCTTGTACCAGCTGAACACTGAAGCTTTCTTT. It translates to CASSLYQLNTEAFF.

This clonotype was seen more than once but under ten times. The chain employs TRBV28 and TRBJ2-5; maybe TRBD2 (5 bases). CDR3 length: 13 residues. Trimming removed 3 bases from V and 5 bases from J, with 10 bases in between. Germline V lookup: CDR1 MDHEN, CDR2 SYDVKM. The CDR3 bases are TGTGCCAGCAGTTTCCCTAGCCTGGAGACCCAGTACTTC. Translating it yields CASSFPSLETQYF.

This clonotype appeared many times. The chain carries TRBV12-3 or TRBV12-4 and TRBJ1-2, with a possible D match to TRBD1 (6 bases). Trimming removed 7 bases at V and 0 bases at J, with 15 bases between. This CDR3 comprises 15 residues. CDR3 protein: CASIVSTGANYGYTF. In DNA, the CDR3 is TGTGCCAGCATTGTGTCGACAGGAGCTAACTATGGCTACACCTTC.

In its sample, this clonotype was seen a few times. The rearrangement links TRBV7-9 to TRBJ1-2, with D possibly being TRBD1 (5 bases). Per germline, CDR1 SEHNR and CDR2 FQNEAQ (reference sequence). The CDR3 has 14 residues. Trimming left V 8 bases short and J 2 bases short, with 15 bases between. CDR3 sequence reads: CASVWEGTNYGYTF. DNA for the CDR3: TGTGCCAGCGTCTGGGAAGGGACCAACTATGGCTACACCTTC.

This clonotype was counted a few times. The chain has TRBV5-1 and TRBJ2-5, with D maybe TRBD2 (6 bases). CDR3 length equals 13 residues. CDR1 is SGHRS and CDR2 is YFSETQ in the germline V gene. Trimming removed 3 bases from V and 6 bases from J, with 12 bases in between. The CDR3 region is CASSSDYFQTQYF. The DNA of the CDR3 is TGCGCCAGCAGCTCGGACTACTTCCAGACCCAGTACTTC.

The rearrangement links TRBV4-3 to TRBJ1-2; TRBD1 matches 8 bases. CDR1 and CDR2 (germline): LGHNA, YSLEER. The CDR3 is 15 residues long. With V trimmed by 4 bases and J by 3 bases, 7 bases remained unmatched. CDR3 loop: CASSPGGAGDYGYTF. In DNA, the CDR3 is TGCGCCAGCAGCCCAGGGGGCGCCGGTGACTATGGCTACACCTTC.

The sample holds a few counts of this clonotype. The V gene is TRBV6-2 or TRBV6-3, the J gene TRBJ2-3, with TRBD2 matching over 9 bases. The V gene end was trimmed by 5 bases and the J gene end by 5 bases; junction bases not matched to a gene: 11. This CDR3 spans 16 amino acids. Per germline, CDR1 MNHEY and CDR2 SVGEGT. Here the CDR3 DNA reads TGTGCCAGCAGTCTTAGCGGGGGCCCGCCGGAAGATACGCAGTATTTT. This encodes CASSLSGGPPEDTQYF.

The chain employs TRBV5-1 and TRBJ2-7, with D perhaps matching TRBD1 or TRBD2 (5 bases each). The CDR3 contains 16 residues. The germline V and J ends were trimmed by 5 bases and 4 bases, with 22 bases remaining between them. CDR1 is SGHRS and CDR2 is YFSETQ in the germline V gene. CDR3 DNA sequence: TGCGCCAGCAGTTTCACTGTTGGGGGTCCCGGGTACGAGCAGTACTTC. Translated, it gives CASSFTVGGPGYEQYF.

Ten or more counts support this clonotype. V usage is TRBV20-1 and J usage is TRBJ2-2, with a weak D call TRBD1 (6 bases). Germline V gene lookup returns CDR1 DFQATT and CDR2 SNEGSKA (reference sequence). The CDR3 length is 16 residues. V lost 0 bases and J lost 2, with 13 bases in between. The CDR3 is CSARDLGQPNTGELFF. CDR3 in DNA: TGCAGTGCTAGAGATCTCGGACAGCCAAACACCGGGGAGCTGTTTTTT.

The chain recombines TRBV6-2 or TRBV6-3 with TRBJ1-2; no definite D call. CDR3 length equals 16 residues. Germline V lookup: CDR1 MNHEY, CDR2 SVGEGT. Trimming took off 0 bases at V and 3 bases at J, with 14 bases between the two ends. The CDR3 spells CASSYSKSGAHYGYTF. Here the CDR3 DNA reads TGTGCCAGCAGTTACTCGAAGTCAGGCGCTCACTATGGCTACACCTTC.